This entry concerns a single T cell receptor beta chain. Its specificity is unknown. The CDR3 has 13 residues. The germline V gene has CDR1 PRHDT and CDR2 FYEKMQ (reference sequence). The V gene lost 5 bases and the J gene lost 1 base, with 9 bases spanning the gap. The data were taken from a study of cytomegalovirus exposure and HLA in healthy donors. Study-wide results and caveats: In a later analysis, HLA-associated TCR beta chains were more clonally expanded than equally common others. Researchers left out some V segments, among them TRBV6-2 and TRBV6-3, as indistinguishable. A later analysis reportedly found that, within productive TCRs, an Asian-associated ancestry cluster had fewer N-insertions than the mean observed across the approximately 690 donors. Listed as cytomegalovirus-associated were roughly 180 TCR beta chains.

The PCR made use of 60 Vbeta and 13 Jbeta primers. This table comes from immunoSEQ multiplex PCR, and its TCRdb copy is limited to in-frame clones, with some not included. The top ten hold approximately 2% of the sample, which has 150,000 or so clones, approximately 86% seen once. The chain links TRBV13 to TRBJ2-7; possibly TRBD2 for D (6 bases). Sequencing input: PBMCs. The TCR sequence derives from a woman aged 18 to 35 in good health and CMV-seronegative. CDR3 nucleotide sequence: TGTGCCAGCAGCACAGGACTATCCTACGAGCAGTACTTC. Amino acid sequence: CASSTGLSYEQYF.